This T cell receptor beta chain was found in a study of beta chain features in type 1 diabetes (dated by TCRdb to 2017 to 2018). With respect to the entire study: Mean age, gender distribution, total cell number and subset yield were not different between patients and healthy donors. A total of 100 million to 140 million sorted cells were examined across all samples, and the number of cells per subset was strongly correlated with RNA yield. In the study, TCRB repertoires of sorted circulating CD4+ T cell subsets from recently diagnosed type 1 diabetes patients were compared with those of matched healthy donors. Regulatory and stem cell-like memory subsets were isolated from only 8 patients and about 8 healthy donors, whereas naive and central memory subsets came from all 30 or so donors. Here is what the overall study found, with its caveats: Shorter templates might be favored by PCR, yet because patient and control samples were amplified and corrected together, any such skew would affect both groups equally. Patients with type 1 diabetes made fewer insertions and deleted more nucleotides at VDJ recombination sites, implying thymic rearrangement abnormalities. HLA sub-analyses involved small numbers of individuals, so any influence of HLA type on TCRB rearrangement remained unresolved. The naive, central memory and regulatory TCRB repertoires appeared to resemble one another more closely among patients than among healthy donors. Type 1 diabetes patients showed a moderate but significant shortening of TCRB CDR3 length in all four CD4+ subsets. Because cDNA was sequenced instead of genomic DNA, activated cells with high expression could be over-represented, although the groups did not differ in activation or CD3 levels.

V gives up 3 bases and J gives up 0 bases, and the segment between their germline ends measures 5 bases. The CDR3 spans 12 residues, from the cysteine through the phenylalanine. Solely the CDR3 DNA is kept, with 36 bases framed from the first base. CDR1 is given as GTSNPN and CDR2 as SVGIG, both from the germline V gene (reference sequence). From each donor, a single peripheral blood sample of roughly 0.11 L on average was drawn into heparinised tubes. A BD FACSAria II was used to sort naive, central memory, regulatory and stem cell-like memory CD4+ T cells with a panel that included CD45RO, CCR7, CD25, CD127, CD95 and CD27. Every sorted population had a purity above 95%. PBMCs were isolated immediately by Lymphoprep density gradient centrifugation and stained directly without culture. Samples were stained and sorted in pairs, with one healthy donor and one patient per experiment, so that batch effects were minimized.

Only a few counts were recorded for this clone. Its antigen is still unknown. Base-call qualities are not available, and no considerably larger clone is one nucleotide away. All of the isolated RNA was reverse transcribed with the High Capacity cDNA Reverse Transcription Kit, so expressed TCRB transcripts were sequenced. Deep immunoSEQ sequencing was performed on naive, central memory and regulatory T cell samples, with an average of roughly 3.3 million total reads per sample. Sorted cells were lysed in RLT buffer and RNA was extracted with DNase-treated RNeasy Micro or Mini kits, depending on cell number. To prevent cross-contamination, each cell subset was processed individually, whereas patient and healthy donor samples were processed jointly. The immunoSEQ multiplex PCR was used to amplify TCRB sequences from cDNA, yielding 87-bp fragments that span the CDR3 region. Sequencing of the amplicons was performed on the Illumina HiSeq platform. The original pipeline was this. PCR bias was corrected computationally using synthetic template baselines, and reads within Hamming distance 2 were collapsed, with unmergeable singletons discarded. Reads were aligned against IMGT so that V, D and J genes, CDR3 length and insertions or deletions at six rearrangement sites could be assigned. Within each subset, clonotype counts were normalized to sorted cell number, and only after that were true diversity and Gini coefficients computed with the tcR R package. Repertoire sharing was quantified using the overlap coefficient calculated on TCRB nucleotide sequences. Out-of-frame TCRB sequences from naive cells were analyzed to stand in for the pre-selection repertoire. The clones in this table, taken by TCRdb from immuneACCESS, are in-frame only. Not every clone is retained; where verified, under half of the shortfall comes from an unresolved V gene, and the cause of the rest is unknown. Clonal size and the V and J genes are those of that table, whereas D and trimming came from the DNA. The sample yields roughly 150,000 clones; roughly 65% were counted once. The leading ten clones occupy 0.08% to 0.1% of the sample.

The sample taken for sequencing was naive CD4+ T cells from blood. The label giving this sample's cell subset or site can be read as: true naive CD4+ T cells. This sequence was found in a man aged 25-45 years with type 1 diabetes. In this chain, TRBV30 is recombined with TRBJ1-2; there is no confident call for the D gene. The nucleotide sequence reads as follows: TGTGCCTGGAGGAGTGCTAACTATGGCTACACCTTC. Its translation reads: CAWRSANYGYTF.